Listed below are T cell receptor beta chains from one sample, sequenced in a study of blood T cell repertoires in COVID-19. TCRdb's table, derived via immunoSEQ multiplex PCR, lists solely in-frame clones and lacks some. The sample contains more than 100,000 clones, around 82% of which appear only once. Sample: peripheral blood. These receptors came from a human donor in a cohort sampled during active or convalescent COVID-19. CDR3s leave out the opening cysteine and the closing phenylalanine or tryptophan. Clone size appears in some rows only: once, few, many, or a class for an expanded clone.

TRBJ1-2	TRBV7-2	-	ASSFSGINYGYT
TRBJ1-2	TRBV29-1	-	SVGQTGGDYGYT
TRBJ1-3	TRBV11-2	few	ASSLGPLTAGNTIY
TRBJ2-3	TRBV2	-	ASSAGEGDTQY
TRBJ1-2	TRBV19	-	ASTARWAGYTYGYT
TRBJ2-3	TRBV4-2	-	ASSQGGITDTQY
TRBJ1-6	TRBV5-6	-	ASSSGDRDSPLH
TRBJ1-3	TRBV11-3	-	ASSFLGQSSYRSGNTIY
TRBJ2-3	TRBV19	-	ASSIMNRGYTDTQY
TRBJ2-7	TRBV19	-	ASEGLNYEQY
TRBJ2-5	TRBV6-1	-	ASSEASSGGKETQY
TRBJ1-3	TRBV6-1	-	ASSVDRPPSGNTIY
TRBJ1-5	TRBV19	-	ASTGSGQGAQQPQH
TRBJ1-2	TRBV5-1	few	ASSPVRDSYGYT
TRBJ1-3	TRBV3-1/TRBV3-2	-	ASSPDHRGLTGNTIY
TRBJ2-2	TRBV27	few	ASKAGINTGELF
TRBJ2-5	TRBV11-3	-	ASSARTIQETQY
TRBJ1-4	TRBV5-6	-	ASSRGKKLF
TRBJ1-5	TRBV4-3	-	ASSQDIGGGSENQPQH
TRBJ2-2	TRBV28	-	ASSLESGIIATGELF
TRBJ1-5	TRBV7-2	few	ASSFTGSGQPQH
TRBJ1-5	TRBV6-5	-	ASIERGRNQPQH
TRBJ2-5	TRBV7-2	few	ASSPPPAGETQY
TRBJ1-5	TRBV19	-	ASTAVLGGGNQPQH
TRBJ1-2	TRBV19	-	ASRVGQPNYGYT
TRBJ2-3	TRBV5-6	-	ASSRPSRGTDTQY
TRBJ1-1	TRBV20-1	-	SASLNGNTEAF
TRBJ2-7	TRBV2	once	ASTEQGLGEQY
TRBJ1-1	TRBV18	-	ASSPRDSLNTEAF
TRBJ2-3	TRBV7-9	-	ASSIPTSGTDTQY
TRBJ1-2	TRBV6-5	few	ASTTGGRRGYGYT
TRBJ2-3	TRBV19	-	ASSRSKGSTDTQY
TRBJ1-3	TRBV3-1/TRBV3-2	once	ASSHLGNTIY
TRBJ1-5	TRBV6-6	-	ASSGAGTGLNQPQH
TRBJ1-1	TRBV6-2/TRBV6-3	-	ASSLQGRPEAF
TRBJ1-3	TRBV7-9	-	ASSRGQSLPPSGNTIY
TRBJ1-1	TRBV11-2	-	ASSPPGRILNTEAF
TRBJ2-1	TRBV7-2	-	ASSLDPHRYNEQF
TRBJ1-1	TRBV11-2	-	ASSSTGGDTEAF
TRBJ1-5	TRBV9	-	ASSVGQSNQPQH
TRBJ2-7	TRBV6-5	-	ASSYMGQGASEQY
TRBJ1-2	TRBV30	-	AWSVYSGGLSGYT
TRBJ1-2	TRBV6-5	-	ASSYSTTGSYGYT
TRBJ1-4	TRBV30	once	AWSKRQGFSEKLF
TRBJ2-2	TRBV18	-	ASDRGTGELF
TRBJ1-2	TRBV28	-	ASSPTGEGGYT
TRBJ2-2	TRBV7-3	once	ASSYGVDTGELF
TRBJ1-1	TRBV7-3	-	ASSSRQGSTEAF
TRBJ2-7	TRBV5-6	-	ASRQLDRANYEQY
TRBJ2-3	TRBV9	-	ASSVGANTDTQY
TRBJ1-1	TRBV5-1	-	ASSQHRLNTEAF
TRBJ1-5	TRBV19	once	ASSIEARGGQPQH
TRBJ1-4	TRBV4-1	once	ASSQGQVFTPATNEKLF
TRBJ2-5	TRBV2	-	ASSEDRGRETQY
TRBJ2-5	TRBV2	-	ASSGAPGLAGPSLETQY